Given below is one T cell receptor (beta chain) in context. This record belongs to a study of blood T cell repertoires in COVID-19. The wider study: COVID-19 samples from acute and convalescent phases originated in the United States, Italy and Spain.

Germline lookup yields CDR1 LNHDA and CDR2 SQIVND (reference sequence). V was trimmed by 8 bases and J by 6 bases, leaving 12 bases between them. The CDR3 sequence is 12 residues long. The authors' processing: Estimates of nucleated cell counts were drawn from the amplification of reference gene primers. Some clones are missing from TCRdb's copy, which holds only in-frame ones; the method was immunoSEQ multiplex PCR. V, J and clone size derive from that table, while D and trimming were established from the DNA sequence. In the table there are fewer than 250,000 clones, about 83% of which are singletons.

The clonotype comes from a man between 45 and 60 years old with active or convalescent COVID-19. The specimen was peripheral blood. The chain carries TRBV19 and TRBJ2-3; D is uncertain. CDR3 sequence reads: CASAFYGDTQYF. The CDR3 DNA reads TGTGCCAGTGCTTTCTACGGGGATACGCAGTATTTT.